These 27 T cell receptor beta chains were sequenced from one sample in a study of T cells in Graves' hyperthyroidism and ophthalmopathy. TCR beta CDR3 regions were amplified from RNA. HTBI primers were the set used in a first-round RT-PCR of the TCR CDR3. TCRdb processed the multiplex PCR reads anew with MiXCR; each CDR3 protein has one entry. The data contain a few hundred thousand distinct CDR3 sequences, around 13% of them singletons. The sample taken for sequencing was blood. The source is a woman aged 35 to 49 with Graves' ophthalmopathy.

This clonotype showed up many times. The V call is TRBV9, the J call TRBJ2-7; 8 bases fit TRBD2. The CDR3 extends over 16 amino acids. CDR1 SGDLS and CDR2 YYNGEE come from the germline V gene. Trimming removed 1 base from V and 2 bases from J; junction bases left unmatched: 8. CDR3 sequence reads: CASSVTPGLVPYEQYF. CDR3 DNA sequence: TGTGCCAGCAGCGTAACTCCGGGACTAGTCCCCTACGAGCAGTACTTC.

The chain carries TRBV7-9 and TRBJ2-5; D gene ambiguous. V lost 3 bases and J 5 bases, leaving 7 bases between the germline ends. This CDR3 has 12 amino acids. Germline-derived CDR1 and CDR2 are SEHNR and FQNEAQ (reference sequence). The CDR3 bases are TGTGCCAGCAGCTTTGGCGTGGAGACCCAGTACTTC. Residues: CASSFGVETQYF.

V and J are TRBV7-9 and TRBJ2-2; no clear D gene. CDR1 is SEHNR, CDR2 FQNEAQ, per germline (reference sequence). The CDR3 covers 13 residues. V dropped 5 bases and J dropped 3 bases, with 7 bases sitting between them. The chain's CDR3 is CASSAVYTGELFF. CDR3 coding DNA: TGTGCCAGCAGCGCAGTATACACCGGGGAGCTGTTTTTT.

In its sample, this clonotype was seen a few times. With a much larger clone just one base away, this may be a read error. Because it lacks the conserved phenylalanine or tryptophan at the end, this CDR3 is likely a read error. The chain links TRBV19 to TRBJ1-1; D may be TRBD1 (6 bases). This CDR3 region has 12 residues. The V end was cut by 9 bases, the J end by 8 bases, with 16 bases between. Germline V gene sequence: CDR1 LNHDA, CDR2 SQIVND (reference sequence). DNA for the CDR3: TGTGCCAGCATGAACTGGGGGCCCGAAGCTTTCGTT. This codes for CASMNWGPEAFV.

This clonotype was observed at least ten times. As DNA, the CDR3 is TGTGCCAGCAGCCAAGTTGGACTCTCCACAGATACGCAGTATTTT. Translating it yields CASSQVGLSTDTQYF. The V gene is TRBV3-1, the J gene TRBJ2-3, with a weak D call TRBD2 (5 bases). V gave up 1 base and J gave up 2 bases, with 10 bases separating them. Germline V gene lookup returns CDR1 LGHDT and CDR2 YNNKEL (reference sequence). The CDR3 sequence is 15 residues long.

This clonotype has at least ten counts. The rearrangement links TRBV27 to TRBJ2-7, with a tentative D call TRBD1 (6 bases). The CDR3 sequence is 16 residues long. The V and J ends lost 6 bases and 2 bases respectively, with 20 bases between them. Germline CDR1 MNHEY, CDR2 SMNVEV (reference sequence). Here the CDR3 reads CASSYQLGDIPYEQYF. CDR3 in DNA: TGTGCCAGCAGCTACCAACTAGGGGACATACCCTACGAGCAGTACTTC.

This clonotype was seen many times. The V call is TRBV20-1, the J call TRBJ1-1; a weak D match, TRBD1 (5 bases). There are 14 residues in the CDR3. Germline V lookup: CDR1 DFQATT, CDR2 SNEGSKA (reference sequence). Between the trimmed V and J ends, which lost 0 bases and 2 bases, there was a span of 10 bases. The CDR3 nucleotides are TGCAGTGCTAGAGATCTCGACAGCAACACTGAAGCTTTCTTT. Residues: CSARDLDSNTEAFF.

This clonotype has at least ten counts. This CDR3 reads CASSRGRTGELFF. The CDR3 DNA follows: TGTGCCAGCAGTAGGGGACGCACCGGGGAGCTGTTTTTT. This chain uses TRBV28 with TRBJ2-2; D may be TRBD1 or TRBD2 (5 bases each). This CDR3 has 13 amino acids. From germline, CDR1 is MDHEN and CDR2 SYDVKM. The V end lost 5 bases, the J end lost 4 bases, and 8 bases lay between the germline ends.

This clonotype was counted between two and nine times. The rearrangement joins TRBV3-1 to TRBJ2-1, with D possibly called TRBD1 or TRBD2 (5 bases each). This CDR3 contains 15 residues. V lost 1 base to trimming and J lost 1 base, with 8 bases between them. The V gene's germline CDR1 is LGHDT and CDR2 YNNKEL (reference sequence). This chain's CDR3 is CASSQVGGSYNEQFF. Here the CDR3 DNA reads TGTGCCAGCAGCCAAGTTGGGGGTTCCTACAATGAGCAGTTCTTC.

This clonotype was observed a few times. The chain has TRBV11-2 and TRBJ2-7; D may be TRBD1 (7 bases). The CDR3 is 15 residues long. Per germline, CDR1 SGHAT and CDR2 FQNNGV. V was cut by 4 bases and J by 5 bases, with 18 bases left in between. CDR3 coding DNA: TGTGCCAGCAGCTCAAACGGGAGAGGGGGCGACGAGCAGTACTTC. This codes for CASSSNGRGGDEQYF. Using reference TRBV11-2 and TRBJ2-7 for the parts outside the CDR3, the full variable domain is EAGVAQSPRYKIIEKRQSVAFWCNPISGHATLYWYQQILGQGPKLLIQFQNNGVVDDSQLPKDRFSAERLKGVDSTLKIQPAKLEDSAVYLCASSSNGRGGDEQYFGPGTRLTVT.

This clonotype was detected a few times. The rearrangement links TRBV30 to TRBJ1-2; a weak D match, TRBD1 (5 bases). CDR3 length: 15 amino acids. Trimming removed 3 bases from V and 1 base from J, with 15 bases in between. Looked up from germline, CDR1 is GTSNPN and CDR2 is SVGIG (reference sequence). The CDR3 loop is CAWSLLGVGNYGYTF. DNA for the CDR3: TGTGCCTGGAGCTTGTTGGGGGTTGGTAACTATGGCTACACCTTC. Using reference TRBV30 and TRBJ1-2 for the parts outside the CDR3, the full variable domain is SQTIHQWPATLVQPVGSPLSLECTVEGTSNPNLYWYRQAAGRGLQLLFYSVGIGQISSEVPQNLSASRPQDRQFILSSKKLLLSDSGFYLCAWSLLGVGNYGYTFGSGTRLTVV.

The rearrangement links TRBV13 to TRBJ2-7; D possibly matches TRBD1 or TRBD2 (6 bases each). The CDR3 runs 14 residues. The V gene's germline CDR1 is PRHDT and CDR2 FYEKMQ (reference sequence). The germline V and J ends were trimmed by 7 bases and 3 bases, with 16 bases remaining between them. The CDR3 sequence: CASTIRGGIYEQYF. The CDR3 DNA follows: TGTGCCAGCACAATACGAGGGGGGATCTACGAGCAGTACTTC. Variable domain in full (rest from reference TRBV13 and TRBJ2-7): AAGVIQSPRHLIKEKRETATLKCYPIPRHDTVYWYQQGPGQDPQFLISFYEKMQSDKGSIPDRFSAQQFSDYHSELNMSSLELGDSALYFCASTIRGGIYEQYFGPGTRLTVT.

The chain recombines TRBV11-2 with TRBJ1-5; D is ambiguous. Germline V gives CDR1 SGHAT, CDR2 FQNNGV. The V end was cut by 0 bases, the J end by 4 bases, with 13 bases between. The CDR3 length is 16 residues. The CDR3 loop reads CASSLERGTLNQPQHF. As DNA, the CDR3 is TGTGCCAGCAGCTTAGAAAGAGGTACGCTTAATCAGCCCCAGCATTTT.

This clonotype was seen a handful of times. The chain carries TRBV9 and TRBJ2-5, with a tentative D call TRBD1 (5 bases). This CDR3 has 15 amino acids. V was cut by 0 bases and J by 5 bases, with 14 bases left in between. CDR1 is SGDLS and CDR2 is YYNGEE in the germline V gene. CDR3 sequence reads: CASSVERQGWETQYF. For the CDR3, the DNA is TGTGCCAGCAGCGTAGAGAGGCAGGGTTGGGAGACCCAGTACTTC.

Ten or more counts support this clonotype. The chain has TRBV2 and TRBJ2-7; possibly TRBD1 for D (6 bases). V dropped 1 base and J dropped 3 bases, with 13 bases sitting between them. CDR3 length: 15 residues. Germline CDR1 reads SNHLY; CDR2 reads FYNNEI. The CDR3 sequence: CASSEEGRGNYEQYF. DNA for the CDR3: TGTGCCAGCAGTGAAGAGGGCAGGGGCAACTACGAGCAGTACTTC.

This clonotype was observed at least ten times. This chain links TRBV5-1 with TRBJ1-2, with a weak D call TRBD1 (5 bases). The germline gives CDR1 SGHRS, CDR2 YFSETQ. This CDR3 comprises 14 residues. V was pared by 1 base and J by 4 bases, with 11 bases between. CDR3 DNA: TGCGCCAGCAGCTTGTTAAGAACAGGCTATGGCTACACCTTC. Residues: CASSLLRTGYGYTF.

This clonotype has at least ten counts. The V and J genes are TRBV7-2 and TRBJ2-3, with D uncertain. This CDR3 is 13 amino acids long. Looked up from germline, CDR1 is SGHTA and CDR2 is FQGNSA. V was cut by 3 bases and J by 8 bases, with 12 bases left in between. In DNA form, the CDR3 reads TGTGCCAGCAGCTTTGGCCTCAAGGGTACGCAGTATTTT. It specifies CASSFGLKGTQYF.

This clonotype has just a few counts. The rearrangement links TRBV20-1 to TRBJ2-2; TRBD2 agrees at 10 bases. The germline V gene has CDR1 DFQATT and CDR2 SNEGSKA (reference sequence). V lost 6 bases and J lost 2; bases outside the gene matches: 12. The CDR3 has 17 amino acids. CDR3 sequence: CSAILPTSGSNTGELFF. The CDR3 DNA reads TGCAGTGCGATACTCCCGACTAGCGGGTCAAACACCGGGGAGCTGTTTTTT.

This clonotype came up many times. A junction end diverges from the germline sequence, so it may reflect a read error. The chain recombines TRBV7-2 with TRBJ1-5, with 9 bases that match TRBD1. CDR3 length equals 15 residues. Germline V gene lookup returns CDR1 SGHTA and CDR2 FQGNSA. The CDR3 here is CASGFGQGRNQPQHF. The CDR3 nucleotides are TGTGCCAGCGGCTTCGGACAGGGGCGCAATCAGCCCCAGCATTTT.

This clonotype showed up many times. The V and J genes are TRBV28 and TRBJ1-5, with 9 positions matching TRBD1. The CDR3 consists of 15 residues. Trimming removed 7 bases from V and 7 bases from J; junction bases left unmatched: 11. The germline gives CDR1 MDHEN, CDR2 SYDVKM. The CDR3 DNA reads as TGTGCCAGCACCAAACTACAGGGGGCGCGGCAGCCCCAGCATTTT. It yields the protein CASTKLQGARQPQHF.

CDR3 DNA: TGTGCCAGCAGCCCCGGGACTAGCGGACTTCGGGGGAGGGAGCAGTACTTC. It specifies CASSPGTSGLRGREQYF. This sequence joins TRBV7-9 and TRBJ2-7, with 11 bases aligning to TRBD2. The CDR3 consists of 17 residues. Trimming removed 5 bases from V and 7 bases from J; junction bases left unmatched: 16. CDR1 and CDR2 from the germline V gene are SEHNR and FQNEAQ (reference sequence).

There are many counts of this clonotype. CDR3 region: CASRDKTGAAPSLHF. CDR3 bases: TGTGCCAGCAGAGACAAGACAGGGGCTGCCCCATCCCTCCACTTT. The chain has TRBV2 and TRBJ1-6; 8 nucleotides match TRBD1. The CDR3 sequence is 15 residues long. V shed 6 bases and J 14 bases; nucleotides not matched to a gene: 15. CDR1 and CDR2 (germline): SNHLY, FYNNEI.

The rearrangement joins TRBV11-3 to TRBJ2-1; 7 bases map to TRBD2. CDR1 and CDR2 from the germline V gene are SGHNT and YENEEA. J was trimmed by 12 bases and V by 4 bases; bases with no gene match: 6. The CDR3 runs to 12 residues. The CDR3 DNA reads TGTGCCAGCAGCTCCGGACCGGGGGGGCAGTTCTTC. Residues: CASSSGPGGQFF.

This clonotype has at least ten counts. The J gene is TRBJ2-2, the V gene TRBV7-2, with 8 bases aligning to TRBD2. Germline assignment: CDR1 SGHTA and CDR2 FQGNSA. J gave up 2 bases and V 9 bases, and 5 bases lay outside the gene matches. CDR3 length equals 14 residues. For the CDR3, the DNA is TGTGCCAGTCGGACTAGCAGCAACACCGGGGAGCTGTTTTTT. This codes for CASRTSSNTGELFF.

This clonotype appeared many times. V is TRBV3-1 and J is TRBJ2-1; D unresolved. Germline V gives CDR1 LGHDT, CDR2 YNNKEL (reference sequence). Between the trimmed V and J ends, which lost 1 base and 6 bases, there was a span of 7 bases. This CDR3 comprises 13 residues. The DNA for the CDR3 is TGTGCCAGCAGCCAAGGGACGCTCAATGAGCAGTTCTTC. It is translated as CASSQGTLNEQFF.

Many counts were recorded for this clonotype. The V gene is TRBV12-3 or TRBV12-4, the J gene TRBJ1-5, with 11 bases identical to TRBD1. Trimming at V came to 5 bases and at J to 0 bases, leaving 3 bases not matched to a gene. The CDR3 is 16 amino acids. This CDR3 is CASSTGTGGSNQPQHF. In DNA, the CDR3 is TGTGCCAGCAGTACCGGGACAGGGGGTAGCAATCAGCCCCAGCATTTT.

This clonotype was seen many times. The chain has TRBV2 and TRBJ2-1; tentatively, D is TRBD1 (8 bases). Trimming cost V 7 bases and J 9 bases, with 19 bases left between them. This CDR3 region has 14 residues. From germline, CDR1 is SNHLY and CDR2 FYNNEI. The CDR3 nucleotides are TGTGCCAGCAAGACAGGGGAGGGTCGTACTGAGCAGTTCTTC. Its translation: CASKTGEGRTEQFF.